The 18 T cell receptor beta chains presented below share a single source sample, sequenced in a study of T-cell memory formation after mild COVID-19. TCRdb re-derived calls from the 5' RACE reads in MiXCR, one entry per CDR3 protein. In the table there are hundreds of thousands of distinct CDR3 sequences, approximately 16% of which are singletons. Sample: PBMCs or a T cell subset sorted from them (not recorded which). The receptors originated from a man younger than 35 who had mild COVID-19 (a few samples of this study predate the infection). Cell type and time point are not known.

V and J are TRBV7-8 and TRBJ2-3; 9 bases map to TRBD2. The germline CDR1 and CDR2 sequences are SGHVS and FQNEAQ. V lost 4 bases to trimming and J lost 1 base; unmatched junction nucleotides: 3. This CDR3 contains 15 residues. Here the CDR3 reads CASSSLAGRTDTQYF. Here the CDR3 DNA reads TGTGCCAGCAGCTCGCTAGCGGGGCGCACAGATACGCAGTATTTT.

J is TRBJ2-3 and V is TRBV15; D gene uncertain. The CDR3 loop spans 13 amino acids. The V gene lost 2 bases and the J gene lost 5 bases, with 8 bases spanning the gap. Germline V gives CDR1 LNHNV, CDR2 YYDKDF (reference sequence). CDR3: CATSRHMEDTQYF. The CDR3 nucleotides read TGTGCCACCAGCAGACATATGGAAGATACGCAGTATTTT. The variable domain in full, completed from reference TRBV15 and TRBJ2-3, reads DAMVIQNPRYQVTQFGKPVTLSCSQTLNHNVMYWYQQKSSQAPKLLFHYYDKDFNNEADTPDNFQSRRPNTSFCFLDIRSPGLGDTAMYLCATSRHMEDTQYFGPGTRLTVL.

This clonotype was found a few times. V and J are TRBV7-3 and TRBJ2-3; TRBD2 matches 14 bases. Germline V gene data show CDR1 as SGHTA and CDR2 as FQGTGA. The J segment lost 0 bases and the V segment lost 5 bases, leaving 7 bases of the junction unmatched. The CDR3 is 18 residues long. This chain's CDR3 is CASSVGLAGGASTDTQYF. DNA for the CDR3: TGTGCCAGCAGCGTTGGACTAGCGGGGGGCGCTAGCACAGATACGCAGTATTTT.

This clonotype was observed a handful of times. The V and J genes are TRBV4-3 and TRBJ2-2; TRBD1 is a possible D gene (6 bases). V was pared by 3 bases and J by 0 bases, with 11 bases between. This CDR3 comprises 16 residues. Germline V gives CDR1 LGHNA, CDR2 YSLEER. The CDR3 sequence is CASSQIRGSNTGELFF. DNA for the CDR3: TGCGCCAGCAGCCAGATCAGGGGCTCGAACACCGGGGAGCTGTTTTTT.

J is TRBJ2-1 and V is TRBV12-3 or TRBV12-4, with 7 bases aligning to TRBD1. Trimming cost V 7 bases and J 2 bases; bases outside gene matches: 5. The CDR3 covers 14 residues. This chain's CDR3 is CASNWGQPYNEQFF. In DNA, the CDR3 is TGTGCCAGCAATTGGGGACAGCCCTACAATGAGCAGTTCTTC.

The chain has TRBV7-3 and TRBJ2-2; no clear D gene. CDR1 is SGHTA, CDR2 FQGTGA, per germline. The germline V and J ends were trimmed by 4 bases and 6 bases, with 6 bases remaining between them. The CDR3 contains 12 residues. As DNA, the CDR3 is TGTGCCAGCAGCTCCCCTGCCGGGGAGCTGTTTTTT. It codes for CASSSPAGELFF.

The rearrangement uses TRBV2 and TRBJ2-7; D remains unclear. V was trimmed by 5 bases and J by 3 bases, leaving 5 bases between them. Germline CDR1 SNHLY, CDR2 FYNNEI. The length of the CDR3 is 11 residues. CDR3 coding DNA: TGTGCCAGCAGTTATAGCTACGAGCAGTACGTC. Amino acid sequence: CASSYSYEQYV.

The rearrangement joins TRBV12-5 to TRBJ2-3; no clear D gene. The CDR3 loop spans 13 amino acids. Trimming stripped 0 bases from V and 1 base from J, with 2 bases between. The germline V gene encodes CDR1 LGHNT and CDR2 FRNRAP. CDR3 loop: CASGLVRTDTQYF. CDR3 nucleotide sequence: TGTGCTAGTGGTTTGGTCCGCACAGATACGCAGTATTTT.

This clonotype showed up just once. The chain carries TRBV30 and TRBJ2-5; D is uncertain. This CDR3 spans 13 amino acids. The V gene lost 1 base and the J gene lost 1 base, with 7 bases spanning the gap. CDR1 is GTSNPN and CDR2 is SVGIG in the germline V gene (reference sequence). The CDR3 DNA sequence: TGTGCCTGGAGTGGCAGCCTCCAAGAGACCCAGTACTTC. Amino acids: CAWSGSLQETQYF.

This clonotype was seen a handful of times. V is TRBV5-1 and J is TRBJ1-1, with D maybe TRBD1 (6 bases). Germline V gene lookup returns CDR1 SGHRS and CDR2 YFSETQ. CDR3 length: 15 amino acids. The V gene lost 1 base and the J gene lost 6 bases, with 16 bases spanning the gap. Here the CDR3 reads CASSLSGPRGSEAFF. The CDR3 DNA reads as TGCGCCAGCAGCTTGTCCGGCCCGAGGGGGTCTGAAGCTTTCTTT.

J is TRBJ1-2 and V is TRBV29-1; D not resolved. Germline CDR1 reads SQVTM; CDR2 reads ANQGSEA. Trimming pared 4 bases from V and 6 bases from J, leaving 12 bases between. The CDR3 consists of 12 residues. The CDR3 DNA follows: TGCAGCGTTGGGAGGTCAGTAGATGGCTACACCTTC. The encoded protein is CSVGRSVDGYTF.

The chain combines TRBV21-1 with TRBJ1-5. TRBV21-1 is recorded as a pseudogene. CDR3 length equals 15 residues. The CDR3 region is CASSKFRHSNQPQHF. CDR3 DNA: TGTGCCAGCAGCAAATTCCGGCACAGCAATCAGCCCCAGCATTTT.

This clonotype was recorded at least ten times. The J gene is TRBJ2-1, the V gene TRBV6-2 or TRBV6-3; D is unclear. CDR1 is MNHEY, CDR2 SVGEGT, per germline. The CDR3 covers 12 residues. Trimming took off 5 bases at V and 7 bases at J, with 9 bases between the two ends. CDR3 DNA: TGTGCCAGCAGTGGAATAGGAAATGAGCAGTTCTTC. Amino acids: CASSGIGNEQFF.

The rearrangement uses TRBV5-1 and TRBJ2-6, with D hard to call. The CDR3 contains 15 residues. Trimming took off 4 bases at V and 1 base at J, with 9 bases between the two ends. Germline V gene sequence: CDR1 SGHRS, CDR2 YFSETQ. DNA for the CDR3: TGCGCCAGCAGCACCACACTGTCTGGGGCCAACGTCCTGACTTTC. It encodes CASSTTLSGANVLTF.

This clonotype was observed a handful of times. The DNA for the CDR3 is TGCGCCAGCAGCCAAGGGCAGGGAGGGGAAAAACTGTTTTTT. It specifies CASSQGQGGEKLFF. V gene TRBV4-3 combines with J gene TRBJ1-4, with a tentative D call TRBD1 (5 bases). CDR3 length: 14 residues. The V end was cut by 1 base, the J end by 8 bases, with 11 bases between. Per the germline V gene, CDR1 is LGHNA and CDR2 is YSLEER.

V and J are TRBV15 and TRBJ2-5; the match to TRBD2 covers 9 bases. Germline CDR1 and CDR2: LNHNV and YYDKDF (reference sequence). V was clipped by 3 bases and J by 5 bases; unmatched bases: 7. The CDR3 length is 15 residues. CDR3 amino acids: CATSSQRGARETQYF. The CDR3 coding sequence is TGTGCCACCAGCAGCCAGCGGGGGGCTCGGGAGACCCAGTACTTC.

The table lists this clonotype with a few counts. V is TRBV5-1 and J is TRBJ2-3; 9 bases match TRBD2. The germline V gene has CDR1 SGHRS and CDR2 YFSETQ. The trim removed 0 bases at V and 2 bases at J, leaving 4 bases unmatched. The CDR3 is 16 amino acids. The CDR3, as DNA: TGCGCCAGCAGCTTGGGGGCTAGCGGGGTCACAGATACGCAGTATTTT. This encodes CASSLGASGVTDTQYF.

This clonotype was detected a few times. Here the CDR3 reads CASSPSGAGYTF. The CDR3 nucleotides read TGTGCCAGCAGCCCTTCCGGGGCGGGCTACACCTTC. The rearrangement links TRBV6-5 to TRBJ1-2; a possible D gene is TRBD1 (5 bases). Trimming left V 6 bases short and J 8 bases short, with 13 bases between. Germline V CDR1 and CDR2: MNHEY, SVGAGI. The CDR3 runs to 12 residues.